This T cell receptor beta chain was retrieved from a study of blood T cells in healthy people across ages. This CDR3 comprises 15 residues. Germline CDR1 is SGDLS and CDR2 is YYNGEE. After removal of 0 bases from V and 4 bases from J, the junction contained 3 bases not matched to a gene. Next came a second PCR, run for about 7 to 12 cycles, which used a sample-barcoded 5' primer along with a J-beta primer mix. Using its own MiXCR run on the 5' RACE reads, TCRdb lists one record per CDR3 protein. The table records 700,000 or so distinct CDR3 sequences, about a fifth of them present only once. This clonotype was detected only a few times.

This receptor was obtained from a man aged 65-85 years in good health. J is TRBJ2-7 and V is TRBV9, with 11 bases fitting TRBD2. Sequenced: blood. The CDR3 loop is CASSVGLAGLYEQYF. The CDR3 DNA is TGTGCCAGCAGCGTAGGACTAGCGGGGCTTTACGAGCAGTACTTC. Full variable domain (missing parts from reference TRBV9 and TRBJ2-7): DSGVTQTPKHLITATGQRVTLRCSPRSGDLSVYWYQQSLDQGLQFLIQYYNGEERAKGNILERFSAQQFPDLHSELNLSSLELGDSALYFCASSVGLAGLYEQYFGPGTRLTVT.